The clone carrying this T cell receptor beta chain was seen a handful of times. Its antigen is undetermined. The donors were healthy bone marrow donors. Vbeta (60) and Jbeta (13) primers were used in the PCR. Authors' processing steps: Unique TCR beta chains numbered 80 million to 95 million in a later analysis, with about 9.9 million shared. Profiled with immunoSEQ multiplex PCR; TCRdb holds only in-frame clones, not every one. Clone size and the V and J calls come from that table; the DNA yielded D and trimming. The sample has 100,000 to 150,000 clones, 81% seen once. From germline, CDR1 is SGHAT and CDR2 FQNNGV. The CDR3 spans 15 residues. Germline trimming cut 6 bases from V and 0 bases from J; bases unmatched to any gene: 4. These data are taken from a study of cytomegalovirus exposure and HLA in healthy donors. Overall study findings and caveats: Follow-up analysis seemed to connect common viral pathogens with several of the most significant clusters identified. Three chains tied to CMV proved CMV antigen-specific in vitro.

This clonotype originated in a middle-aged woman in good health and CMV-seronegative. This chain uses TRBV11-2 with TRBJ2-2, with TRBD2 matching 7 bases. Sequenced: PBMCs. In DNA, the CDR3 is TGTGCCAGCAGAGTTCGGGGGGCGAACACCGGGGAGCTGTTTTTT. This sequence encodes CASRVRGANTGELFF.